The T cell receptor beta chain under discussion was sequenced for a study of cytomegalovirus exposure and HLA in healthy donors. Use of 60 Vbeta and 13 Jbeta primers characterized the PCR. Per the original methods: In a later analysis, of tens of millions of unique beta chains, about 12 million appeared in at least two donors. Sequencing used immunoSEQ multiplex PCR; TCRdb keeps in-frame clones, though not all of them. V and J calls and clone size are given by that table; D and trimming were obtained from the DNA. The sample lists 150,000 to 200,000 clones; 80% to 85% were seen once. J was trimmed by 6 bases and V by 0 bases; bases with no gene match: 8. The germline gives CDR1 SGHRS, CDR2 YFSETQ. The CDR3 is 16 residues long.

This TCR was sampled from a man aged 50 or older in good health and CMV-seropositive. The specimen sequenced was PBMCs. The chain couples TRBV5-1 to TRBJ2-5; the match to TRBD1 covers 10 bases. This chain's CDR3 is CASSLEWDRGRKTQYF. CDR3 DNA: TGCGCCAGCAGCTTGGAGTGGGACAGGGGACGGAAGACCCAGTACTTC. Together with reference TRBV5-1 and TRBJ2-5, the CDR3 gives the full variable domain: KAGVTQTPRYLIKTRGQQVTLSCSPISGHRSVSWYQQTPGQGLQFLFEYFSETQRNKGNFPGRFSGRQFSNSRSEMNVSTLELGDSALYLCASSLEWDRGRKTQYFGPGTRLLVL.